The clone carrying this T cell receptor beta chain was counted at least ten times. Antigen unknown. The data were obtained in a study of T cells in Graves' hyperthyroidism and ophthalmopathy. Overall study results and limits: Peripheral blood also featured most of the thyroid clonotypes expanded above 0.001.

With V trimmed by 0 bases and J by 8 bases, 11 bases remained unmatched. The CDR3 is 16 residues long. Looked up from germline, CDR1 is DFQATT and CDR2 is SNEGSKA (reference sequence). Regions amplified from RNA transcripts were the TCR beta CDR3 regions. A first-round RT-PCR of the TCR CDR3 used the HTBI primer set. MiXCR was run by TCRdb on the multiplex PCR reads, yielding one entry per CDR3 protein. The sample consists of fewer than 400,000 distinct CDR3 sequences, around 16% of them appearing once. Sequenced: blood. The chain joins TRBV20-1 to TRBJ2-1, with 9 bases aligning to TRBD2. The receptor comes from a woman aged 18-29 years with Graves' hyperthyroidism that later progressed to Graves' ophthalmopathy. The CDR3 sequence: CSAREAGSGSFHEQFF. As DNA, the CDR3 is TGCAGTGCTAGAGAGGCAGGTAGCGGGAGTTTCCATGAGCAGTTCTTC.